These 25 T cell receptor beta chains originate from one sample sequenced in a study of shared clonotypes between healthy human individuals. Some clones are missing from TCRdb's copy, which holds only in-frame ones; the method was immunoSEQ multiplex PCR. Of roughly 490,000 clones in the sample, 65% to 80% were seen once. The specimen sequenced was PBMCs. The receptors stem from a woman aged 40 to 55 in good health. Some clones in this sample may be carry-over from other donors' samples.

The genes are TRBV18 and TRBJ2-7; D is undetermined. Germline CDR1 and CDR2: KGHSH and LQKENI. The CDR3 contains 16 residues. Trimming stripped 0 bases from V and 7 bases from J, with 19 bases between. CDR3: CASSPPGRSPHREQYF. In DNA form, the CDR3 reads TGTGCCAGCTCACCACCCGGCAGGTCCCCCCACCGGGAGCAGTACTTC.

J is TRBJ1-2 and V is TRBV5-4; perhaps TRBD1 as D (5 bases). This CDR3 comprises 14 residues. Trimming removed 0 bases at V and 4 bases at J, with 10 bases between. Germline V gene data show CDR1 as SGHNT and CDR2 as YYREEE (reference sequence). CDR3 nucleotides: TGTGCCAGCAGCTTGGGGGGACCAGGCTATGGCTACACCTTC. Its translation is CASSLGGPGYGYTF.

The CDR3 protein is CASSLTGAGNEKLFF. The CDR3 DNA sequence: TGTGCCAGCAGCCTTACAGGCGCGGGTAATGAAAAACTGTTTTTT. The chain employs TRBV7-2 and TRBJ1-4, with D perhaps TRBD1 (5 bases). V dropped 5 bases and J dropped 4 bases, with 14 bases sitting between them. From germline, CDR1 is SGHTA and CDR2 FQGNSA. This CDR3 region has 15 residues.

The J gene is TRBJ2-5, the V gene TRBV19, with a weak D call TRBD2 (6 bases). The tail of the sequence fits TRBJ2-7 better, so the J call may be wrong. The CDR3 totals 15 residues. Germline lookup yields CDR1 LNHDA and CDR2 SQIVND (reference sequence). CDR3 coding DNA: TGTGCCAGTAGTATCTCAGGCGGGAAGGGCTACGAGCAGTACTTC. Translated, it gives CASSISGGKGYEQYF.

This rearrangement joins TRBV14 to TRBJ2-2; D not resolved. Germline CDR1 SGHDN, CDR2 FVKESK. The CDR3 spans 15 residues. V was shortened by 2 bases and J by 0 bases, with 7 bases between the two germline ends. The CDR3 reads CASSQYLPNTGELFF. CDR3 sequence (DNA): TGTGCCAGCAGCCAATACCTTCCGAACACCGGGGAGCTGTTTTTT.

This rearrangement joins TRBV2 to TRBJ2-3; unclear D gene. This CDR3 comprises 12 residues. V was cut by 8 bases and J by 4 bases, with 10 bases left in between. The germline gives CDR1 SNHLY, CDR2 FYNNEI. CDR3 in amino acids: CASHTLPDTQYF. The CDR3 DNA reads TGTGCCAGCCACACCCTCCCAGATACGCAGTATTTT.

This clone was counted once. The rearrangement uses TRBV27 and TRBJ1-1; maybe TRBD1 (6 bases). The germline V and J ends were trimmed by 5 bases and 1 base, with 14 bases remaining between them. CDR3 length: 15 amino acids. In germline, CDR1 is MNHEY, CDR2 SMNVEV (reference sequence). CDR3 protein: CASSGAGVENTEAFF. The DNA of the CDR3 is TGTGCCAGCAGTGGGGCAGGGGTGGAGAACACTGAAGCTTTCTTT.

This clone was seen only once. V usage is TRBV9 and J usage is TRBJ2-3; 9 bases align to TRBD2. Germline values: CDR1 SGDLS, CDR2 YYNGEE. The trim removed 0 bases at V and 2 bases at J, leaving 1 base unmatched. The CDR3 has 15 amino acids. This CDR3 reads CASSVGLAATDTQYF. In DNA form, the CDR3 reads TGTGCCAGCAGCGTAGGACTAGCGGCCACAGATACGCAGTATTTT.

This chain joins TRBV2 and TRBJ2-7; 9 nucleotides agree with TRBD1. V lost 6 bases, J lost 3 bases, and 9 bases stayed unmatched. The CDR3 sequence is 15 residues long. The V gene's germline CDR1 is SNHLY and CDR2 FYNNEI. This CDR3 reads CASSEGGTGLYEQYF. The CDR3 DNA reads TGTGCCAGCAGCGAGGGGGGGACAGGGCTCTACGAGCAGTACTTC.

The chain is built from TRBV6-4 and TRBJ1-2, with TRBD1 as a possible D gene (5 bases). Trimming pared 5 bases from V and 4 bases from J, leaving 17 bases between. CDR3 length equals 15 residues. Germline V CDR1 and CDR2: MRHNA, SNTAGT. The CDR3 nucleotides are TGTGCCAGCAGTCCCGAGAGACAGAGCCCCTATGGCTACACCTTC. Its translation is CASSPERQSPYGYTF.

The rearrangement uses TRBV5-1 and TRBJ1-2; TRBD1 aligns across 11 bases. In germline, CDR1 is SGHRS, CDR2 YFSETQ. The V segment lost 4 bases and the J segment 4 bases; nucleotides outside the gene matches: 3. This CDR3 region has 14 residues. The CDR3 region is CASSDGTGGYGYTF. The CDR3 bases are TGCGCCAGCAGCGACGGGACAGGGGGCTATGGCTACACCTTC.

This clone appeared a single time. The gene calls are TRBV29-1 and TRBJ2-7, with a possible D match to TRBD1 (6 bases). CDR3 length equals 14 residues. CDR1 is SQVTM and CDR2 is ANQGSEA in the germline V gene. V dropped 4 bases and J dropped 1 base, with 14 bases sitting between them. The CDR3 reads CSVVDRRISYEQYF. CDR3 nucleotides: TGCAGCGTTGTAGACAGGAGGATATCCTACGAGCAGTACTTC.

The rearrangement links TRBV9 to TRBJ2-7; 10 bases line up with TRBD2. The CDR3 is 15 residues long. Germline CDR1 SGDLS, CDR2 YYNGEE. J gave up 0 bases and V 4 bases, and 4 bases lay outside the gene matches. The CDR3 DNA is TGTGCCAGCAGCCCTAGCGGGAGTGGCTCCTACGAGCAGTACTTC. Translated: CASSPSGSGSYEQYF. Complete variable domain (other parts from reference TRBV9 and TRBJ2-7): DSGVTQTPKHLITATGQRVTLRCSPRSGDLSVYWYQQSLDQGLQFLIQYYNGEERAKGNILERFSAQQFPDLHSELNLSSLELGDSALYFCASSPSGSGSYEQYFGPGTRLTVT.

V gene TRBV30 combines with J gene TRBJ1-5, with D tentatively TRBD1 (6 bases). Trimming shortened V by 2 bases and J by 7 bases, and 9 bases separated the two germline ends. The germline V gene has CDR1 GTSNPN and CDR2 SVGIG (reference sequence). This CDR3 spans 12 amino acids. The CDR3: CAWSRQDQPQHF. The CDR3 DNA follows: TGTGCCTGGAGTAGACAGGACCAGCCCCAGCATTTT.

This clone was recorded many times. The sample carries other DNA sequences with the same CDR3. The chain is built from TRBV2 and TRBJ2-1; 8 bases match TRBD2. Germline CDR1 is SNHLY and CDR2 is FYNNEI. The CDR3 covers 15 residues. The V gene end was trimmed by 3 bases and the J gene end by 4 bases; junction bases not matched to a gene: 5. The CDR3 here is CASSESGSSYNEQFF. In nucleotides, the CDR3 is TGTGCCAGCAGTGAGAGCGGGAGCAGTTACAATGAGCAGTTCTTC.

V is TRBV11-2 and J is TRBJ2-1; 8 positions match TRBD2. Germline CDR1 is SGHAT and CDR2 is FQNNGV. With 0 bases clipped from V and 2 bases from J, the junction kept 6 bases outside the gene matches. This CDR3 spans 17 amino acids. CDR3 amino acids: CASSLDVAGLTYNEQFF. The CDR3 nucleotides are TGTGCCAGCAGCTTAGATGTAGCGGGGCTAACCTACAATGAGCAGTTCTTC.

This clone has a single count. This sequence joins TRBV7-8 and TRBJ1-1; D gene ambiguous. Per germline, CDR1 SGHVS and CDR2 FQNEAQ. V lost 5 bases and J lost 0, with 10 bases in between. CDR3 length equals 14 residues. CDR3 in amino acids: CASSLTSLNTEAFF. The DNA for the CDR3 is TGTGCCAGCAGCCTAACAAGTTTGAACACTGAAGCTTTCTTT.

This rearrangement joins TRBV6-6 to TRBJ1-1, with TRBD1 as a possible D gene (5 bases). V lost 2 bases to trimming and J lost 5 bases, with 6 bases between them. CDR1 is MNHNY and CDR2 is SVGAGI in the germline V gene (reference sequence). The CDR3 extends over 12 amino acids. CDR3 DNA: TGTGCCAGCAGTTACGGGGGAACTGAAGCTTTCTTT. Its protein product is CASSYGGTEAFF.

This chain links TRBV10-1 with TRBJ2-3, with 11 bases matching TRBD2. CDR1 is WNHNN and CDR2 is SYGVQD in the germline V gene (reference sequence). V lost 6 bases, J lost 2 bases, and 7 bases stayed unmatched. The CDR3 contains 16 residues. CDR3 bases: TGCGCCAGCAGCACCGGGACTAGCGGTATCACAGATACGCAGTATTTT. Its protein is CASSTGTSGITDTQYF.

V gene TRBV5-1 combines with J gene TRBJ1-3, with 8 bases fitting TRBD1. This CDR3 contains 16 residues. The trim removed 4 bases at V and 6 bases at J, leaving 12 bases unmatched. The germline V gene has CDR1 SGHRS and CDR2 YFSETQ. The CDR3 loop is CASSRQTGQGSNTIYF. The CDR3 region has the DNA TGCGCCAGCAGCCGCCAGACTGGACAGGGCTCAAACACCATATATTTT.

This clone was seen ten or more times. Other DNA sequences in this sample translate to the same CDR3. The chain joins TRBV19 to TRBJ1-5; no clear D. V lost 7 bases and J lost 2, with 12 bases in between. Germline CDR1 LNHDA, CDR2 SQIVND (reference sequence). This CDR3 comprises 14 residues. The CDR3 DNA follows: TGTGCCAGTAACCCACGTCGGGGCAATCAGCCCCAGCATTTT. Translated, it gives CASNPRRGNQPQHF.

This clone was seen a single time. The V call is TRBV19, the J call TRBJ2-5; 7 nucleotides match TRBD1. V was clipped by 11 bases and J by 3 bases; unmatched bases: 18. This CDR3 region has 16 residues. Germline CDR1 reads LNHDA; CDR2 reads SQIVND (reference sequence). CDR3 coding DNA: TGTGCCGGAAACCAACACGACAGGGCTGAGGAAGAGACCCAGTACTTC. This codes for CAGNQHDRAEEETQYF.

This sequence joins TRBV7-8 and TRBJ2-5; 8 bases align to TRBD2. The CDR3 runs 16 residues. With 0 bases clipped from V and 4 bases from J, the junction kept 7 bases outside the gene matches. Germline CDR1 reads SGHVS; CDR2 reads FQNEAQ. CDR3 in amino acids: CASSLAPGRARETQYF. CDR3 nucleotides: TGTGCCAGCAGCTTAGCCCCCGGGAGGGCCAGAGAGACCCAGTACTTC.

The chain is built from TRBV6-4 and TRBJ2-1; D uncertain. CDR3 length equals 13 residues. Per germline, CDR1 MRHNA and CDR2 SNTAGT. Trimming took off 6 bases at V and 6 bases at J, with 12 bases between the two ends. In DNA form, the CDR3 reads TGTGCCAGCAGCCTTTCGGAGAGCAATGAGCAGTTCTTC. It specifies CASSLSESNEQFF.

This clone has just a few counts. The CDR3 loop is CASSRTVNTEAFF. The DNA of the CDR3 is TGTGCCAGCAGCCGGACTGTGAACACTGAAGCTTTCTTT. The chain uses TRBV11-2 and TRBJ1-1; D gene unclear. The CDR3 consists of 13 residues. Between the trimmed V and J ends, which lost 5 bases and 0 bases, there was a span of 7 bases. Germline V gene lookup returns CDR1 SGHAT and CDR2 FQNNGV.